This TCR beta chain emerged from a study of radiotherapy plus CTLA-4 blockade in lung cancer. Study-level findings and limits: Tumor-derived TCR clones expanded in blood after radiotherapy plus ipilimumab.

This clone was seen only once. The antigen remains unidentified. V shed 4 bases and J 3 bases; nucleotides not matched to a gene: 9. Germline V lookup: CDR1 MNHEY, CDR2 SVGAGI. The CDR3 contains 16 residues. Focal radiation plus CTLA-4 blockade with ipilimumab was administered to patients who had chemo-refractory metastatic non-small-cell lung cancer. Generated by immunoSEQ multiplex PCR, the TCRdb table keeps only in-frame clones and is missing some. The table has approximately 60,000 clones, approximately 84% seen once; the top ten hold about 6.1%. The specimen was peripheral blood, collected from a patient treated with radiotherapy plus ipilimumab. The chain employs TRBV6-5 and TRBJ2-4; TRBD2 matches at 7 bases. The receptor comes from a human donor with non-small cell lung cancer whose response to radiotherapy plus ipilimumab could not be evaluated. As DNA, the CDR3 is TGTGCCAGCAGTTTGGGGCTCCCGGGGGGCAAAAACATTCAGTACTTC. Protein product: CASSLGLPGGKNIQYF.